The subject of this entry is one TCR beta chain. Its antigen is unknown. Base-call qualities are not available, and no considerably larger clone is one nucleotide away. For TCRbeta CDR3 sequencing, genomic DNA was extracted from sorted cells using the QIAGEN DNeasy Blood and Tissue Kit. High-throughput TCRbeta CDR3 sequencing, including PCR amplification with bias correction and internal controls, was performed commercially through immunoSEQ. On the authors' methods: Unique productive TCRbeta sequences were defined by CDR3 nucleotide sequence where primers matched, otherwise by CDR3 amino acid sequence with Vbeta and Jbeta genes. To correct for sorting error, sequences found in more than one sorted population at a frequency ratio of 2:1 or less were discarded, and the remaining shared sequences were assigned to the population with the higher frequency. Donor-reactive sequences were defined as at least 5-fold expanded in CFSE-low cells versus unstimulated cells, with frequency of at least 0.01% in CFSE-low cells. Jensen-Shannon divergence calculated on the top 100 TCRbeta sequences ranked by frequency was used to measure repertoire divergence. For any sample with multiple sequencing runs, sorting error was corrected in each run separately before the runs were pooled. Here the immuneACCESS table is served through TCRdb, limited to in-frame sequences with V and J called. Missing clones are a known gap in these copies; in checked studies unresolved V genes cover under half, and the rest lacks a known reason. That table gives V, J and clone size, and the DNA gave D and trimming. The sample profile shows 81,000 or so clones; roughly nine tenths of them were found once. The ten largest clones add up to about 1.4% of the sample.

The record originates from a study of Tregs in tolerant kidney transplant recipients (dated by TCRdb to the late 2010s). About the study as a whole: Before combined kidney and bone marrow transplantation, this study identified donor-specific regulatory T cells using TCRbeta sequencing and then followed those same cells after transplant. The full study reports these points: Because the study included only a small number of patients, the results must be confirmed in larger populations and under other immunosuppression protocols. Biological reproducibility was not examined directly, but technical replication error appeared to be minimal. Expanding Tregs with activated donor B cells appeared to identify the most biologically relevant and donor-specific TCRbeta repertoire. In tolerant patients, the expansion of donor-specific Tregs was greater than global Treg expansion, suggesting that the expansion was antigen-driven rather than nonspecific. PCR primers changed over time for some patients, so nucleotide-level comparison across those patients' samples was not possible.

The transplants used related donors with nonmyeloablative bone marrow transplantation, and mixed chimerism in the human trials was transient. Thawed PBMCs were FACS-sorted into unstimulated Tregs (CD4+CD25+CD127-), CD4+ non-Tregs (CD4+CD25-), CD4 cells and CD8 cells. Patients were a few combined kidney and bone marrow transplant recipients from the ITN036ST trial, and only these trial subjects had samples available. Healthy control blood was separated into PBMCs by Ficoll density gradient and cryopreserved, and patient PBMCs were collected both before and after transplant. Its CDR3 holds 14 amino acids, cysteine through phenylalanine. The retained sequence is limited to the CDR3, 42 bases, with the frame set at the first base.

The source of this sequence is a human patient who received a combined kidney and bone marrow transplant. In transplant recipients, some T cells may be of donor rather than host origin. This chain joins TRBV21-1 to TRBJ2-1; the D segment call TRBD1 is taken from the table without a DNA check. TRBV21-1 is labeled a pseudogene. Sequencing was performed on CD4+ T cells from blood (PBMCs), taken 24 months after the transplant. The nucleotide sequence reads as follows: TGTGCCAGCAGCAACCAGGGGGTGGGAGTTGAGCAGTTCTTC. This sequence encodes CASSNQGVGVEQFF.